This T cell receptor beta chain was found in a study of TIL therapy for anti-PD-1-resistant metastatic lung cancer. Regarding time point: pre-treatment sample, taken before nivolumab and TIL therapy. The libraries were made with immunoSEQ v3. The table came from immunoSEQ multiplex PCR; TCRdb's copy has only in-frame clones and leaves some out. The sample has about 55,000 clones; 70% to 90% are singletons. Germline assignment: CDR1 LNHDA and CDR2 SQIVND (reference sequence). The CDR3 length is 13 residues. The germline V and J ends were trimmed by 9 bases and 3 bases, with 12 bases remaining between them.

The V call is TRBV19, the J call TRBJ1-5; D may be TRBD1 (6 bases). The TCR sequence derives from a person between 30 and 80 years old with non-small cell lung cancer. Specimen: blood, collected at baseline. The CDR3 spells CASRQDFNQPQHF. CDR3 sequence (DNA): TGTGCCAGCAGACAGGATTTCAATCAGCCCCAGCATTTT.